A selection of T cell receptor beta chains follows, all from one sample in a study of CD8 T cells in Susac syndrome. TCRdb itself ran the immunoSEQ multiplex PCR reads through MiXCR, one entry per CDR3 protein. The sample has about 200,000 distinct CDR3 sequences; more than 85% are singletons. The sequencing input was CD4+ T cells from PBMCs. These receptor sequences come from a human donor with Susac syndrome. CDR3s include the opening cysteine and the closing phenylalanine or tryptophan. A D gene is named only where the DNA matches it firmly. The listing skips clone size in some rows; elsewhere it reads once, few, many or a size class.

j_call | clone_size | d_call | v_call | cdr3_nt | cdr3_aa
TRBJ2-3 | NA | NA | TRBV29-1 | TGCAGCGTCGGCGGGAAGACAGAGAGCACAGATACGCGGTATTTT | CSVGGKTESTDTRYF
TRBJ1-4 | NA | NA | TRBV4-2 | TGTGCCAGCAGCCAAGAGGGTACTGGGTCGGTAACTAATGAAAAACTGTTTTTT | CASSQEGTGSVTNEKLFF
TRBJ2-7 | once | NA | TRBV19 | TGTGCCAGTAGTATTAGCGGACCCTACGAGCAGTACTTC | CASSISGPYEQYF
TRBJ1-1 | NA | NA | TRBV6-1 | TGTGCCAGCACCGACAGAACAGCTTTCTTT | CASTDRTAFF
TRBJ1-1 | NA | NA | TRBV5-1 | TGCGCCAGCAGCTTCGGTGGGGGAGTGACTGAAGCTTTCTTT | CASSFGGGVTEAFF
TRBJ2-3 | NA | TRBD2 | TRBV18 | TGTGCCAGCTCGGCAGGGACTAGCGGGAAAGATACGCAGTATTTT | CASSAGTSGKDTQYF
TRBJ1-6 | NA | TRBD1 | TRBV11-2 | TGTGCCAGCAGTTTTACAGGGGACTCTTCACCCCTCCACTTT | CASSFTGDSSPLHF
TRBJ2-7 | NA | NA | TRBV21-1 | TGTGCCAGCAGCTATATGGGACTAGCGGGAGGGCCCTACGAGCAGTACTTC | CASSYMGLAGGPYEQYF
TRBJ2-1 | NA | TRBD2 | TRBV19 | TGTGCCAGTAGTAAACTTAGCGGGATTCACAATGAGCAGTTCTTC | CASSKLSGIHNEQFF
TRBJ1-6 | NA | NA | TRBV5-1 | TGCGCCAGCAGTCCCGATGTCTCCTATAATTCACCCCTCCACTTT | CASSPDVSYNSPLHF
TRBJ1-6 | NA | TRBD1 | TRBV6-5 | TGTGCCAGCACCCCACGACAGGGTGATTCACCCCTCCACTTT | CASTPRQGDSPLHF
TRBJ2-1 | NA | NA | TRBV9 | TGTGCCAGCAGCGTAGGGGCTAGCGAATTCAATGAGCAGTTCTTC | CASSVGASEFNEQFF
TRBJ2-2 | once | NA | TRBV20-1 | TGCAGTGCTCCAAGGGACACTGACACCGGGGAGCTGTTTTTT | CSAPRDTDTGELFF
TRBJ1-1 | NA | TRBD1 | TRBV12-3/TRBV12-4 | TGTGCCAGCAGTCCAAGACAGGGGACTGAAGCTTTCTTT | CASSPRQGTEAFF
TRBJ2-7 | few | NA | TRBV5-4 | TGTGCCAGCAGCTTGGAGGCTGCTCCAGCCTACGAGCAGTACTTC | CASSLEAAPAYEQYF
TRBJ2-1 | NA | NA | TRBV7-6 | TGTGCCAGCAGCTCGAGGAGAAGTCTGAATGAGCAGTTCTTC | CASSSRRSLNEQFF
TRBJ1-5 | NA | TRBD1 | TRBV12-3/TRBV12-4 | TGTGCCAGCAGCGTACAAGGGGGCCGTCAGCCCCAGCATTTT | CASSVQGGRQPQHF
TRBJ2-1 | NA | NA | TRBV7-9 | TGTGCCAGCAGCTTACGGCGGATCCAGGGCTACAATGAGCAGTTCTTC | CASSLRRIQGYNEQFF
TRBJ2-5 | once | TRBD2 | TRBV7-8 | TGTGCCAGCAGCTTAGCCGTAGAAAAGCGGGGCTTTAAGGGGACCCAGTACTTC | CASSLAVEKRGFKGTQYF
TRBJ1-1 | NA | NA | TRBV30 | TGTGCCTGGAGTAGGAGGGGCGCTGAAGCTTTCTTT | CAWSRRGAEAFF
TRBJ2-5 | NA | NA | TRBV5-1 | TGCGCCAGCAGCGCCGGGACCCAAGAGACCCAGTACTTC | CASSAGTQETQYF
TRBJ2-2 | NA | NA | TRBV5-5 | TGTGCCAGCAGCCGACAGGAGGGTTACACCGGGGAGCTGTTTTTT | CASSRQEGYTGELFF
TRBJ1-4 | NA | NA | TRBV6-1 | TGTGCCAGCCTTAGAGCAGGGTCCGAAAAACTGTTTTTT | CASLRAGSEKLFF
TRBJ2-1 | NA | TRBD2 | TRBV3-1 | TGTGCCAGCAGCCAAGCGAGCGGGGGGGTGTGGGAGCAGTTCTTC | CASSQASGGVWEQFF
TRBJ2-5 | NA | TRBD1 | TRBV29-1 | TGCAGCGTTGCGGGACAGGGGGCTGAGACCCAGTACTTC | CSVAGQGAETQYF
TRBJ2-7 | NA | NA | TRBV18 | TGTGCCAGCTCACCCCTTAGCGCTACCAACGAGCAGTACTTC | CASSPLSATNEQYF
TRBJ1-2 | NA | NA | TRBV2 | TGTGCCAGCAGGGCTGATAACTATGGCTACACCTTC | CASRADNYGYTF
TRBJ2-1 | NA | TRBD2 | TRBV7-3 | TGTGCCAGCAGCTTAATCCCAACTAGCGGGCCTCACTCCTACAATGAGCAGTTCTTC | CASSLIPTSGPHSYNEQFF